These 9 T cell receptor beta chains were sequenced from one sample in a study of blood T cell repertoires in COVID-19 (dated by TCRdb to about 2020). The library was built by means of the immunoSEQ multiplex PCR assay. In TCRdb, the immuneACCESS table is reduced to in-frame sequences with V and J assigned. These tables do not hold every clone; where another copy was compared, an unresolved V gene accounts for under half, and the others remain unexplained. The sample table holds 19,000 or so clones, of which 65% to 85% were seen once. The ten largest clonotypes hold roughly 5.5% of the sample. Sequenced sample: peripheral blood. The receptors stem from a human donor in a cohort sampled during active COVID-19.

The rearrangement joins TRBV30 to TRBJ1-1; D is unclear. Per the germline V gene, CDR1 is GTSNPN and CDR2 is SVGIG (reference sequence). Trimming pared 7 bases from V and 2 bases from J, leaving 14 bases between. CDR3 size: 13 residues. CDR3 protein: CASTTVRNTEAFF. The CDR3 DNA is TGTGCCTCTACTACGGTACGAAACACTGAAGCTTTCTTT. Supplemented by reference TRBV30 and TRBJ1-1, the full variable domain reads SQTIHQWPATLVQPVGSPLSLECTVEGTSNPNLYWYRQAAGRGLQLLFYSVGIGQISSEVPQNLSASRPQDRQFILSSKKLLLSDSGFYLCASTTVRNTEAFFGQGTRLTVV.

J is TRBJ2-2 and V is TRBV11-2; 11 nucleotides agree with TRBD2. The CDR3 extends over 15 amino acids. After removal of 8 bases from V and 5 bases from J, the junction contained 7 bases not matched to a gene. Germline V CDR1 and CDR2: SGHAT, FQNNGV. The CDR3 nucleotides read TGTGCCAGCGAACTAGCGGGAGAGGTAACCGGGGAGCTGTTTTTT. This encodes CASELAGEVTGELFF. The full variable domain, in which reference TRBV11-2 and TRBJ2-2 provide the parts outside the CDR3, is EAGVAQSPRYKIIEKRQSVAFWCNPISGHATLYWYQQILGQGPKLLIQFQNNGVVDDSQLPKDRFSAERLKGVDSTLKIQPAKLEDSAVYLCASELAGEVTGELFFGEGSRLTVL.

This chain uses TRBV6-5 with TRBJ2-3; D is perhaps TRBD1 (5 bases). Trimming shortened V by 7 bases and J by 0 bases, and 8 bases separated the two germline ends. CDR1 and CDR2 from the germline V gene are MNHEY and SVGAGI. The CDR3 runs to 13 residues. CDR3 DNA sequence: TGTGCCAGCACCGACAGCAGCACAGATACGCAGTATTTT. Translation gives CASTDSSTDTQYF.

The chain recombines TRBV29-1 with TRBJ1-2; 9 bases line up with TRBD1. V lost 6 bases and J lost 13; bases outside the gene matches: 12. Germline CDR1 SQVTM, CDR2 ANQGSEA. CDR3 size: 12 residues. In DNA form, the CDR3 reads TGCAGCGTGACCTGGGACAGGGCCGTTCTCACCTTC. Its translation is CSVTWDRAVLTF.

V is TRBV18 and J is TRBJ1-2, with a tentative D call TRBD1 (6 bases). The CDR3 consists of 16 residues. Germline V lookup: CDR1 KGHSH, CDR2 LQKENI. The germline V and J ends were trimmed by 2 bases and 4 bases, with 17 bases remaining between them. Written as DNA, the CDR3 is TGTGCCAGCTCACCATATTCGCAACAGGGCGTCTATGGCTACACCTTC. It specifies CASSPYSQQGVYGYTF.

The chain is built from TRBV4-2 and TRBJ2-6, with TRBD2 as a possible D gene (6 bases). V gave up 0 bases and J gave up 0 bases, with 6 bases separating them. Germline-derived CDR1 and CDR2 are LGHNA and YNFKEQ. CDR3 size: 16 residues. This CDR3 is CASSQEGLSGANVLTF. Written as DNA, the CDR3 is TGTGCCAGCAGCCAAGAGGGACTCTCTGGGGCCAACGTCCTGACTTTC.

V usage is TRBV7-8 and J usage is TRBJ2-3; TRBD2 agrees at 7 bases. V was clipped by 6 bases and J by 3 bases; unmatched bases: 6. The CDR3 consists of 14 residues. CDR1 SGHVS and CDR2 FQNEAQ come from the germline V gene. The CDR3 sequence is CASSTGGSTDTQYF. The CDR3 region has the DNA TGTGCCAGCAGTACGGGAGGTTCAACAGATACGCAGTATTTT.

This chain links TRBV18 with TRBJ1-1; 9 bases are a match to TRBD1. V shed 1 base, J shed 7 bases, and the junction held 10 bases outside the gene matches. Germline lookup yields CDR1 KGHSH and CDR2 LQKENI. The CDR3 is 16 amino acids. DNA of the CDR3: TGTGCCAGCTCACCACGACAGGGGACAGGGCTTGGTGAAGCTTTCTTT. Translation gives CASSPRQGTGLGEAFF.

The chain joins TRBV10-3 to TRBJ1-3; D gene uncertain. V was pared by 2 bases and J by 2 bases, with 7 bases between. Per the germline V gene, CDR1 is ENHRY and CDR2 is SYGVKD. CDR3 length: 14 residues. The CDR3 protein is CAISEAQTGNTIYF. CDR3 in DNA: TGTGCCATCAGTGAGGCACAGACTGGAAACACCATATATTTT.